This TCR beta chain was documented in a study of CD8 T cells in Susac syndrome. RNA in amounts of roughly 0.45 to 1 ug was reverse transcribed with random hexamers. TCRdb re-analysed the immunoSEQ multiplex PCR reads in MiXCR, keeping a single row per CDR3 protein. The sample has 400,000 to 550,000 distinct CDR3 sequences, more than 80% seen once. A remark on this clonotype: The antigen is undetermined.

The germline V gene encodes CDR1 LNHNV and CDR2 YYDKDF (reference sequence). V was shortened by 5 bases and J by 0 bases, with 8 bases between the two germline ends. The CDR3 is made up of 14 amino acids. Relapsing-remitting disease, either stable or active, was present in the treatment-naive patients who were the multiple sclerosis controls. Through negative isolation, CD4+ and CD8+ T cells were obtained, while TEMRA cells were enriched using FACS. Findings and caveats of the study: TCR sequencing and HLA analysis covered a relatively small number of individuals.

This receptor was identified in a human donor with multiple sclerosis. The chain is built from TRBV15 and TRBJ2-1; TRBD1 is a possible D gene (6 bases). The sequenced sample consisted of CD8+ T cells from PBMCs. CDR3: CATSDRHSYNEQFF. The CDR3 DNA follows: TGTGCCACCAGCGACAGGCACTCCTACAATGAGCAGTTCTTC.